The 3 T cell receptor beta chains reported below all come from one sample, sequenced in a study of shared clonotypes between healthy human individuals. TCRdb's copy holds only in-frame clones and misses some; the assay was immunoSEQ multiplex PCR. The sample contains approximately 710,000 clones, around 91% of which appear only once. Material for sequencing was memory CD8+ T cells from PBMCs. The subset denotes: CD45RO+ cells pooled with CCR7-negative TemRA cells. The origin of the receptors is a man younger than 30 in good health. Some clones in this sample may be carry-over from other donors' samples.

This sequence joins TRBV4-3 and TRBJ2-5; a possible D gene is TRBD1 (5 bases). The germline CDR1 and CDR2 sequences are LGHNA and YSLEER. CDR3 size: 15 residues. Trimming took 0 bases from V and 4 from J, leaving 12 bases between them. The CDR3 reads CASSQDDGHSETQYF. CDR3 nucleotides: TGCGCCAGCAGCCAAGATGACGGACACTCAGAGACCCAGTACTTC.

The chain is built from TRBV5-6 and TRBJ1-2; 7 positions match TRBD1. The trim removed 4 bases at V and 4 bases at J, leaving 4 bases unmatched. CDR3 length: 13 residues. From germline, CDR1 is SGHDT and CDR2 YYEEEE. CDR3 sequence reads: CASSPGTAYGYTF. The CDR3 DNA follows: TGTGCCAGCAGCCCCGGGACAGCCTATGGCTACACCTTC.

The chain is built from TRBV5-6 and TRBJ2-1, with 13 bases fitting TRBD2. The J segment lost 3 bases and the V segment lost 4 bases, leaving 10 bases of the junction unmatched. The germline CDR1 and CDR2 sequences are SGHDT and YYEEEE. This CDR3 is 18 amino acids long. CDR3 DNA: TGTGCCAGCAGCCCCCGGGGGACTAGCGGGACACGCTACAATGAGCAGTTCTTC. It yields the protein CASSPRGTSGTRYNEQFF.